This T cell receptor (beta chain) was recorded in a study of blood T cell repertoires in COVID-19. Here immunoSEQ multiplex PCR was the method, and the copy in TCRdb shows in-frame clones only, minus some. The sample has hundreds of thousands of clones, approximately 91% seen once. The junction had 6 bases not matched to a gene; V was cut back by 3 bases and J by 8 bases. The germline V gene has CDR1 KGHSH and CDR2 LQKENI. CDR3 size: 13 residues. This receptor was obtained from a man in his sixties who had recovered from COVID-19. The sequencing input was peripheral blood. V is TRBV18 and J is TRBJ1-2; 7 bases match TRBD1. For the CDR3, the DNA is TGTGCCAGCTCACCGTCAGGGGGAAGAGGCTACACCTTC. It yields the protein CASSPSGGRGYTF.